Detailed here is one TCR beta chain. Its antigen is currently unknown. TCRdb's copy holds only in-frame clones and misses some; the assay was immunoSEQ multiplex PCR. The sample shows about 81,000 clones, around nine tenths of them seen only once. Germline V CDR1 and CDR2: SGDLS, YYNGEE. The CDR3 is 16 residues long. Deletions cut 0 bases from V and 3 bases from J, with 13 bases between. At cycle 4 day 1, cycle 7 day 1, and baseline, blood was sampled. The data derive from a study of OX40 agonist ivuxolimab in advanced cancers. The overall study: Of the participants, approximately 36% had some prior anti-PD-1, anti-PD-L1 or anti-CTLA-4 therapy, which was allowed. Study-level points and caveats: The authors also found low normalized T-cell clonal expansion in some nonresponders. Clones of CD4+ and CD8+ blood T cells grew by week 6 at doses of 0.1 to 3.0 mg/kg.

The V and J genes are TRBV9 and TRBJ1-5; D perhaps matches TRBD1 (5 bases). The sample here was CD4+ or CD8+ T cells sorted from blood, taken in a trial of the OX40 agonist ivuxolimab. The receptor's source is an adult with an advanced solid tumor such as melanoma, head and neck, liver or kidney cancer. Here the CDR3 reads CASSVVGQHLNQPQHF. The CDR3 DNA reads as TGTGCCAGCAGCGTAGTGGGGCAACACCTCAATCAGCCCCAGCATTTT.